The 14 T cell receptor beta chains below all came from one sample that was sequenced in a study of T cell changes during pregnancy in multiple sclerosis. Measured with immunoSEQ multiplex PCR; TCRdb has only the in-frame clones, and not every one. The table shows approximately 89,000 clones, with 94% occurring only once. The input for sequencing was peripheral blood, taken in the third trimester of pregnancy. The receptors here all came from a female donor with multiple sclerosis, enrolled in a pregnancy study.

The chain employs TRBV7-3 and TRBJ1-1; maybe TRBD1 (6 bases). The CDR3 is 13 residues long. Trimming took 3 bases from V and 8 from J, leaving 13 bases between them. Germline CDR1 reads SGHTA; CDR2 reads FQGTGA. The CDR3 DNA reads as TGTGCCAGCAGCTTTAAATTGGGGGCCGAAGCTTTCTTT. It is translated as CASSFKLGAEAFF.

The genes are TRBV4-1 and TRBJ1-1, with D uncertain. The CDR3 consists of 16 residues. In germline, CDR1 is MGHRA, CDR2 YSYEKL. V shed 0 bases and J shed 1 base, with 12 bases lying between them. The CDR3 loop is CASSQDTFEGNTEAFF. DNA of the CDR3: TGCGCCAGCAGCCAAGATACATTTGAGGGGAACACTGAAGCTTTCTTT.

The chain recombines TRBV9 with TRBJ2-5, with 11 nucleotides matching TRBD2. The CDR3 consists of 15 residues. The V and J ends lost 3 bases and 5 bases, in that order; junction bases with no gene match: 6. CDR1 and CDR2 from the germline V gene are SGDLS and YYNGEE. CDR3 protein: CASSGGLAVRETQYF. The CDR3 region has the DNA TGTGCCAGCAGCGGGGGACTAGCGGTACGGGAGACCCAGTACTTC.

This clone came up once. V is TRBV7-9 and J is TRBJ1-6, with a weak D call TRBD1 (5 bases). The CDR3 length is 13 residues. Germline V gene data show CDR1 as SEHNR and CDR2 as FQNEAQ (reference sequence). V was pared by 6 bases and J by 7 bases, with 10 bases between. The CDR3: CASSSGSNSPLHF. CDR3 nucleotide sequence: TGTGCCAGCAGTTCAGGGTCGAATTCACCCCTCCACTTT.

This clone came up once. The chain combines TRBV7-3 with TRBJ2-6; 8 positions agree with TRBD1. The CDR3 runs 16 residues. The germline gives CDR1 SGHTA, CDR2 FQGTGA. The V gene end was trimmed by 4 bases and the J gene end by 3 bases; junction bases not matched to a gene: 5. CDR3 region: CASSWSGGGGANVLTF. The CDR3, as DNA: TGTGCCAGCAGCTGGTCAGGGGGCGGTGGGGCCAACGTCCTGACTTTC.

This clone appeared a single time. The rearrangement joins TRBV6-6 to TRBJ1-3, with 8 bases fitting TRBD1. In germline, CDR1 is MNHNY, CDR2 SVGAGI (reference sequence). The CDR3 runs 14 residues. J gave up 10 bases and V 6 bases, and 11 bases lay outside the gene matches. Here the CDR3 reads CASSQQGQGTTIYF. CDR3 coding DNA: TGTGCCAGCAGCCAACAAGGACAGGGAACGACCATATATTTT.

The J gene is TRBJ2-5, the V gene TRBV9, with D perhaps matching TRBD2 (7 bases). This CDR3 contains 14 residues. V was clipped by 2 bases and J by 3 bases, with 11 bases between them. Germline CDR1 reads SGDLS; CDR2 reads YYNGEE. CDR3 coding DNA: TGTGCCAGCAGCGTGGGAGGGGGGGAAGAGACCCAGTACTTC. It yields the protein CASSVGGGEETQYF. The variable domain in full, with the rest retrieved from reference TRBV9 and TRBJ2-5, is DSGVTQTPKHLITATGQRVTLRCSPRSGDLSVYWYQQSLDQGLQFLIQYYNGEERAKGNILERFSAQQFPDLHSELNLSSLELGDSALYFCASSVGGGEETQYFGPGTRLLVL.

This clone came up once. A read error may be the cause here, since a much bigger clone is one base away. V gene TRBV5-3 combines with J gene TRBJ1-2; D call uncertain. TRBV5-3 is classed as an ORF, of uncertain function. Trimming took 8 bases from V and 4 from J, leaving 9 bases between them. There are 11 residues in the CDR3. The CDR3 protein is CASSHSYGYTF. The CDR3 coding sequence is TGTGCCAGCAGTCACAGCTATGGCTACACCTTC.

The V and J genes are TRBV7-8 and TRBJ1-5, with D possibly TRBD1 on 6 matching bases. Germline V gene sequence: CDR1 SGHVS, CDR2 FQNEAQ. V was cut by 4 bases and J by 3 bases, with 10 bases left in between. The CDR3 sequence is 14 residues long. The CDR3 nucleotides read TGTGCCAGCAGCTCCGGACAGTCCAATCAGCCCCAGCATTTT. Protein: CASSSGQSNQPQHF.

In its sample, this clone was seen a few times. The chain employs TRBV27 and TRBJ2-7, with a possible D match to TRBD1 (6 bases). The CDR3 length is 16 residues. V lost 7 bases and J 2 bases, leaving 21 bases between the germline ends. The germline V gene encodes CDR1 MNHEY and CDR2 SMNVEV (reference sequence). Here the CDR3 reads CASNDSPMDRPYEQYF. The DNA for the CDR3 is TGTGCCAGCAACGATTCCCCCATGGACAGACCCTACGAGCAGTACTTC.

The chain combines TRBV5-1 with TRBJ1-1; 7 bases are shared with TRBD1. The CDR3 totals 12 residues. CDR1 and CDR2 (germline): SGHRS, YFSETQ. In nucleotides, the CDR3 is TGCGCAACCCGGGACAGCACACGTGAAGCTTTCTTT. It yields the protein CATRDSTREAFF.

The CDR3 DNA is TGTGCCTGGTCCCCCGGGAATTCACCCCTCCACTTT. Residues: CAWSPGNSPLHF. V is TRBV30 and J is TRBJ1-6; D gene ambiguous. The V gene's germline CDR1 is GTSNPN and CDR2 SVGIG (reference sequence). With 5 bases removed from V and 7 bases from J, the gap between germline ends came to 9 bases. The CDR3 runs to 12 residues. The whole variable domain, remainder taken from reference TRBV30 and TRBJ1-6, is SQTIHQWPATLVQPVGSPLSLECTVEGTSNPNLYWYRQAAGRGLQLLFYSVGIGQISSEVPQNLSASRPQDRQFILSSKKLLLSDSGFYLCAWSPGNSPLHFGNGTRLTVT.

J is TRBJ2-1 and V is TRBV6-6; 10 positions agree with TRBD1. The CDR3 is 15 residues long. Trimming took 6 bases from V and 5 from J; bases not matched to a gene: 7. Germline V gives CDR1 MNHNY, CDR2 SVGAGI (reference sequence). The CDR3 spells CASSRGQGGNNEQFF. CDR3 DNA: TGTGCCAGCAGCCGAGGACAGGGGGGGAACAATGAGCAGTTCTTC.

The rearrangement links TRBV18 to TRBJ1-2, with D possibly TRBD1 on 6 matching bases. From germline, CDR1 is KGHSH and CDR2 LQKENI. The V end lost 8 bases, the J end lost 8 bases, and 18 bases lay between the germline ends. The CDR3 covers 13 residues. Written as DNA, the CDR3 is TGTGCCAGCACAGAGAAGACAGGCGGGGGCTACACCTTC. It specifies CASTEKTGGGYTF.